These T cell receptor beta chains were read from a single sample in a study of molecular identifiers for immune sequencing clone quantification. TCRdb reprocessed the PCR reads via MiXCR and lists one record per CDR3 protein. The table records 35,000 or so distinct CDR3 sequences, under 20% of them present only once. The sequenced sample was naive CD8+ T cells from blood, with Jurkat cell RNA spiked in. These receptors all come from a human donor in good health. Some libraries in this study had Jurkat cell RNA spiked in. CDR3s include the opening cysteine and the closing phenylalanine or tryptophan. The D gene is left open where the match is weak. A clone size is listed for some rows: how often the clone was seen (once, few, many), or a class if it is expanded.

CDR3aa	CDR3nt	v_gene	j_gene	d_gene	abundance
CSVELLAGYNEQFF	TGCAGCGTTGAATTACTAGCGGGTTACAATGAGCAGTTCTTC	TRBV29-1	TRBJ2-1	TRBD2	-
CASSLVHSSYEQYF	TGTGCCAGCAGCTTAGTACATAGCTCCTACGAGCAGTACTTC	TRBV7-2	TRBJ2-7	-	few
CASSLAGTPGYEQYF	TGTGCCAGCAGCCTTGCGGGGACCCCGGGTTACGAGCAGTACTTC	TRBV7-8	TRBJ2-7	-	few
CASSQDARPAGADTQYF	TGCGCCAGCAGCCAAGACGCTCGACCGGCGGGGGCAGATACGCAGTATTTT	TRBV4-3	TRBJ2-3	TRBD2	few
CATSRDLARAYEQYF	TGTGCCACCAGCAGAGATTTGGCTAGGGCCTACGAGCAGTACTTC	TRBV15	TRBJ2-7	-	many
CSVLGDTGELFF	TGCAGCGTCTTAGGTGACACCGGGGAGCTGTTTTTT	TRBV29-1	TRBJ2-2	-	many
CASSLSTSGQYNEQFF	TGTGCCAGCAGCTTGTCGACTAGCGGCCAATACAATGAGCAGTTCTTC	TRBV7-6	TRBJ2-1	TRBD2	many
CASSAFSRYEQYF	TGTGCCAGCAGTGCCTTTAGCAGATACGAGCAGTACTTC	TRBV2	TRBJ2-7	-	many
CSARVLNMLLAGGGETQYF	TGCAGTGCTAGAGTCCTTAACATGCTTCTAGCGGGAGGTGGGGAGACCCAGTACTTC	TRBV20-1	TRBJ2-5	TRBD2	-
CATSRDRLGAQGAHF	TGTGCCACCAGCAGAGATAGATTGGGTGCCCAGGGTGCGCATTTT	TRBV15	TRBJ1-5	-	-
CASSLWGVGQETQYF	TGTGCCAGCAGTTTGTGGGGCGTCGGGCAAGAGACCCAGTACTTC	TRBV27	TRBJ2-5	-	-
CASSPASGGLETQYF	TGTGCCAGCAGCCCGGCAAGCGGGGGTTTAGAGACCCAGTACTTC	TRBV13	TRBJ2-5	TRBD2	many
CASSLGTSDEQYF	TGTGCCAGCAGCTTGGGGACTAGCGACGAGCAGTACTTC	TRBV13	TRBJ2-7	TRBD2	many
CASSIYDQPQHF	TGTGCCAGTAGTATTTACGATCAGCCCCAGCATTTT	TRBV19	TRBJ1-5	-	few
CASSFGAGVYEQYF	TGTGCCAGCAGTTTTGGGGCGGGAGTCTACGAGCAGTACTTC	TRBV12-3/TRBV12-4	TRBJ2-7	TRBD2	many
CAISDLMEGSGELFF	TGTGCCATCAGTGACTTGATGGAGGGGAGCGGGGAGCTGTTTTTT	TRBV10-3	TRBJ2-2	-	many
CASSLVASWETQYF	TGTGCCAGCAGCTTAGTTGCTAGCTGGGAGACCCAGTACTTC	TRBV7-6	TRBJ2-5	-	-
CASSLEPSGNEQFF	TGTGCCAGCAGCTTAGAGCCTAGCGGGAATGAGCAGTTCTTC	TRBV7-2	TRBJ2-1	TRBD2	many
CASSLGLAGGAEQFF	TGTGCCAGCAGCTTAGGACTAGCGGGAGGCGCTGAGCAGTTCTTC	TRBV7-2	TRBJ2-1	TRBD2	many
CASSRARGSHEQYF	TGCGCCAGCAGCCGCGCCCGCGGGAGTCACGAGCAGTACTTC	TRBV4-3	TRBJ2-7	TRBD2	many
CASSLGSLYEQYF	TGTGCCAGCAGCTTGGGCAGCCTCTACGAGCAGTACTTC	TRBV7-9	TRBJ2-7	-	-
CASSLGGIEPNSGNTIYF	TGTGCCAGCAGCCTTGGAGGCATAGAGCCAAACTCTGGAAACACCATATATTTT	TRBV4-2	TRBJ1-3	-	many
CASSFLGTERYIQYF	TGTGCCAGCAGCTTCCTAGGGACAGAGCGTTACATTCAGTACTTC	TRBV5-8	TRBJ2-4	TRBD1	many
CSARPSGDEAFF	TGCAGTGCTAGGCCCTCGGGCGATGAAGCTTTCTTT	TRBV20-1	TRBJ1-1	-	many
CASGDLLLYGYTF	TGTGCCAGCGGGGACCTTCTTCTCTATGGCTACACCTTC	TRBV13	TRBJ1-2	-	many
CAISESGGYQPQHF	TGTGCCATCAGTGAGTCGGGGGGCTATCAGCCCCAGCATTTT	TRBV10-3	TRBJ1-5	-	many
CASSLRQGLDEQFF	TGTGCCAGCAGTTTACGGCAGGGTTTGGATGAGCAGTTCTTC	TRBV28	TRBJ2-1	-	many
CASSLGGSTDTQYF	TGTGCCAGCAGCTTGGGAGGGAGCACAGATACGCAGTATTTT	TRBV5-6	TRBJ2-3	-	many
CASSQNNAEQFF	TGCGCCAGCAGCCAAAATAATGCCGAGCAGTTCTTC	TRBV4-1	TRBJ2-1	-	-
CASSPQDRGYQPQHF	TGTGCCAGCAGTCCCCAGGACAGGGGTTATCAGCCCCAGCATTTT	TRBV6-1	TRBJ1-5	TRBD1	-
CASSSRDRSYEQYF	TGTGCCAGCAGTAGCCGGGACAGATCCTACGAGCAGTACTTC	TRBV28	TRBJ2-7	TRBD1	many
CASSQVWYSARNTEAFF	TGTGCCAGCAGCCAAGTTTGGTACAGTGCAAGGAACACTGAAGCTTTCTTT	TRBV14	TRBJ1-1	-	many
CASSYVAGRATETQYF	TGTGCCAGCAGTTACGTCGCCGGCAGGGCAACGGAGACCCAGTACTTC	TRBV6-2/TRBV6-3	TRBJ2-5	-	many
CASSHGFYEQYF	TGTGCCAGCAGCCATGGCTTCTACGAGCAGTACTTC	TRBV14	TRBJ2-7	-	many
CASSPAQGRRYEQYF	TGTGCCAGCAGCCCCGCACAGGGTCGGCGGTACGAGCAGTACTTC	TRBV28	TRBJ2-7	-	-
CASRDRSNQPQHF	TGTGCCAGCCGTGACAGGAGCAATCAGCCCCAGCATTTT	TRBV6-2/TRBV6-3	TRBJ1-5	-	medium-sized
CASSFGPLLIYEQYF	TGTGCCAGCAGCTTCGGGCCTCTACTTATTTACGAGCAGTACTTC	TRBV7-2	TRBJ2-7	-	many
CSARDRQVVDTQYF	TGCAGTGCTAGAGATCGGCAGGTAGTAGATACGCAGTATTTT	TRBV20-1	TRBJ2-3	-	many
CASSLQGAPAFF	TGTGCCAGCAGCCTACAGGGGGCCCCAGCTTTCTTT	TRBV7-9	TRBJ1-1	TRBD1	medium-sized
CASNRLAGKETQYF	TGTGCCAGCAACCGTCTAGCGGGCAAAGAGACCCAGTACTTC	TRBV7-2	TRBJ2-5	TRBD2	many
CSAPLAQTQYF	TGCAGCGCCCCACTAGCGCAGACCCAGTACTTC	TRBV29-1	TRBJ2-5	TRBD2	many
CASSVAFTGELFF	TGTGCCAGCAGTGTAGCGTTTACCGGGGAGCTGTTTTTT	TRBV28	TRBJ2-2	-	many
CASSPPNSYEQYF	TGTGCCAGCAGCCCCCCCAACTCCTACGAGCAGTACTTC	TRBV4-2	TRBJ2-7	-	many
CTSSQGTGASQPQHF	TGCACCAGCAGCCAGGGGACAGGGGCTAGTCAGCCCCAGCATTTT	TRBV4-3	TRBJ1-5	TRBD1	-
CSVEDWGTVYNEQFF	TGCAGCGTTGAAGATTGGGGGACGGTATACAATGAGCAGTTCTTC	TRBV29-1	TRBJ2-1	-	many
CAISEPAGGSGDTQYF	TGTGCCATCAGTGAGCCCGCAGGCGGGAGTGGAGATACGCAGTATTTT	TRBV10-3	TRBJ2-3	TRBD2	many
CASSSTSGRLEQYF	TGTGCCAGCAGCTCCACTAGCGGACGTCTGGAGCAGTACTTC	TRBV7-6	TRBJ2-7	TRBD2	many
CASSQGAGSTKLFF	TGCGCCAGTAGCCAAGGAGCAGGGAGTACTAAACTGTTTTTT	TRBV4-1	TRBJ1-4	-	many
CSADAGTSGYNEQFF	TGCAGTGCTGACGCCGGGACTAGCGGCTACAATGAGCAGTTCTTC	TRBV20-1	TRBJ2-1	TRBD2	many
CASSLTSGALYNEQFF	TGCGCCAGCAGCTTGACTAGCGGAGCACTCTACAATGAGCAGTTCTTC	TRBV5-1	TRBJ2-1	TRBD2	many
CASSQNRDRVTDTQYF	TGCGCCAGCAGCCAAAACCGGGACAGGGTCACAGATACGCAGTATTTT	TRBV4-3	TRBJ2-3	TRBD1	few
CASSLAAGGPYGYAF	TGTGCCAGCAGCTTAGCCGCAGGGGGCCCCTATGGCTACGCCTTC	TRBV7-8	TRBJ1-2	TRBD1	-
CASSYSGPGTQYF	TGTGCCAGCAGCTACAGCGGTCCAGGGACCCAGTACTTC	TRBV11-2	TRBJ2-5	-	few
CASSLPGLAEETQYF	TGTGCCAGCTCACTTCCGGGACTAGCGGAAGAGACCCAGTACTTC	TRBV18	TRBJ2-5	TRBD2	many
CASSEESSGTAGNTIYF	TGTGCCAGCAGTGAAGAGTCCTCCGGGACAGCTGGAAACACCATATATTTT	TRBV2	TRBJ1-3	TRBD1	many
CASSIKSPTGELFF	TGTGCCAGTAGTATTAAGAGCCCTACCGGGGAGCTGTTTTTT	TRBV19	TRBJ2-2	-	many